Below, 25 T cell receptor beta chains from the same sample are listed, as sequenced in a study of T cells in Graves' hyperthyroidism and ophthalmopathy. TCR beta CDR3 regions were amplified from RNA. The study used the HTBI primer set for a first-round RT-PCR of the TCR CDR3. Each CDR3 protein is one row after TCRdb ran MiXCR on the multiplex PCR reads. Of approximately 640,000 distinct CDR3 sequences in the sample, just under 45% were seen once. Material: peripheral blood or thyroid tissue (not recorded which). The receptors shown here come from an adult man with Graves' disease, either hyperthyroidism or ophthalmopathy (not recorded which).

The chain couples TRBV7-9 to TRBJ2-5, with TRBD2 matching 7 bases. The length of the CDR3 is 14 residues. CDR1 is SEHNR and CDR2 is FQNEAQ in the germline V gene (reference sequence). V gave up 3 bases and J gave up 3 bases; unmatched junction bases: 4. This chain's CDR3 is CASSLDGGKETQYF. CDR3 bases: TGTGCCAGCAGCTTGGACGGGGGGAAAGAGACCCAGTACTTC. Full variable domain (outside the CDR3, taken from reference TRBV7-9 and TRBJ2-5): DTGVSQNPRHKITKRGQNVTFRCDPISEHNRLYWYRQTLGQGPEFLTYFQNEAQLEKSRLLSDRFSAERPKGSFSTLEIQRTEQGDSAMYLCASSLDGGKETQYFGPGTRLLVL.

There are a few counts of this clonotype. The rearrangement uses TRBV4-1 and TRBJ1-2; TRBD1 matches 7 bases. The CDR3 spans 17 residues. V was pared by 2 bases and J by 4 bases, with 13 bases of the junction left unmatched. Germline values: CDR1 MGHRA, CDR2 YSYEKL. CDR3 sequence reads: CASSQPPRGLYGYGYTF. The CDR3 DNA reads TGCGCCAGCAGCCAACCACCAAGGGGGCTCTACGGCTATGGCTACACCTTC.

This clonotype occurred many times. The genes are TRBV25-1 and TRBJ1-6; 8 nucleotides match TRBD1. The CDR3 runs 15 residues. The V and J ends lost 6 bases and 5 bases, in that order; junction bases with no gene match: 6. Per the germline V gene, CDR1 is MGHDK and CDR2 is SYGVNS. The CDR3 loop reads CASRISGGNNSPLHF. In nucleotides, the CDR3 is TGTGCCAGCAGGATATCAGGGGGCAATAATTCACCCCTCCACTTT.

The V and J genes are TRBV7-4 and TRBJ2-7; D is perhaps TRBD2 (6 bases). Trimming removed 5 bases from V and 4 bases from J, with 18 bases in between. This CDR3 has 15 amino acids. Germline-derived CDR1 and CDR2 are SGHVT and SQSDAQ. In nucleotides, the CDR3 is TGTGCCAGCAGCGTAGGGTCGGGAGTGGGGTACGAGCAGTACTTC. As protein: CASSVGSGVGYEQYF.

The genes are TRBV7-9 and TRBJ1-2, with TRBD1 matching 8 bases. There are 19 residues in the CDR3. J lost 2 bases, V lost 3 bases, and 17 bases had no gene match. Looked up from germline, CDR1 is SEHNR and CDR2 is FQNEAQ (reference sequence). This chain's CDR3 is CASSLGPGETGAANYGYTF. Here the CDR3 DNA reads TGTGCCAGCAGCTTGGGGCCAGGTGAGACAGGGGCCGCGAACTATGGCTACACCTTC.

The V and J genes are TRBV7-9 and TRBJ1-4, with D uncertain. The CDR3 contains 14 residues. The V gene's germline CDR1 is SEHNR and CDR2 FQNEAQ (reference sequence). Trimming cost V 5 bases and J 8 bases, with 15 bases left between them. The CDR3 is CASSPSESGEKLFF. The CDR3 DNA follows: TGTGCCAGCAGCCCCTCCGAATCGGGGGAAAAACTGTTTTTT.

The J gene is TRBJ2-5, the V gene TRBV7-9; 7 bases are shared with TRBD1. Trimming took 5 bases from V and 2 from J; bases not matched to a gene: 8. The CDR3 extends over 15 amino acids. Germline V lookup: CDR1 SEHNR, CDR2 FQNEAQ (reference sequence). This CDR3 is CASSRQGEEQETQYF. CDR3 coding DNA: TGTGCCAGCAGCCGACAGGGTGAGGAACAAGAGACCCAGTACTTC.

This clonotype was found many times. The chain recombines TRBV15 with TRBJ2-5, with D perhaps given as TRBD1 or TRBD2 (5 bases each). The CDR3 is made up of 16 amino acids. Germline assignment: CDR1 LNHNV and CDR2 YYDKDF (reference sequence). The V end was cut by 1 base, the J end by 5 bases, with 17 bases between. The CDR3 region has the DNA TGTGCCACCAGCAGAGGAGGGGAGAGCTCGATCGAGACCCAGTACTTC. Translated, it gives CATSRGGESSIETQYF. The whole variable domain, remainder taken from reference TRBV15 and TRBJ2-5, is DAMVIQNPRYQVTQFGKPVTLSCSQTLNHNVMYWYQQKSSQAPKLLFHYYDKDFNNEADTPDNFQSRRPNTSFCFLDIRSPGLGDTAMYLCATSRGGESSIETQYFGPGTRLLVL.

Concerning this clonotype: A much larger clonotype is one base distant, so this may be a read error. This sequence joins TRBV3-1 and TRBJ1-6, with D unclear. In germline, CDR1 is LGHDT, CDR2 YNNKEL (reference sequence). The CDR3 covers 12 residues. The V and J ends lost 3 bases and 6 bases respectively, with 3 bases between them. This CDR3 is CASSHGNSPLHF. The CDR3 bases are TGTGCCAGCAGCCATGGTAATTCACCCCTCCACTTT.

This clonotype has a count of ten or more. The V and J genes are TRBV6-5 and TRBJ2-5; 8 positions agree with TRBD2. This CDR3 is 14 amino acids long. CDR1 and CDR2 (germline): MNHEY, SVGAGI. Trimming took 6 bases from V and 2 from J; bases not matched to a gene: 5. CDR3 loop: CASSLRGGQETQYF. The CDR3, as DNA: TGTGCCAGCAGCCTACGGGGGGGACAAGAGACCCAGTACTTC.

A remark on this clonotype: Possible read error: a much larger clone is one base away. The chain has TRBV6-1 and TRBJ1-2, with 7 positions matching TRBD1. The CDR3 has 14 amino acids. V gave up 3 bases and J gave up 2 bases; unmatched junction bases: 3. Germline V gene data show CDR1 as MNHNS and CDR2 as SASEGT. The CDR3 DNA is TGTGCCAGCAGTGAGGGACAGCAAAACTATGGCTACACCTTC. Its translation: CASSEGQQNYGYTF.

Remarks on this clonotype: Since no conserved phenylalanine or tryptophan closes the CDR3, a read error is the likely cause. The gene calls are TRBV5-4 and TRBJ1-2, with D unclear. CDR3 length equals 14 residues. CDR1 SGHNT and CDR2 YYREEE come from the germline V gene (reference sequence). The V gene lost 0 bases and the J gene lost 2 bases, with 8 bases spanning the gap. This CDR3 reads CASSLVGGNYGYTL. The CDR3 DNA is TGTGCCAGCAGCTTGGTCGGAGGGAACTATGGCTACACCCTC.

This clonotype was recorded once. The rearrangement links TRBV25-1 to TRBJ1-4; 7 bases are a match to TRBD1. Germline V CDR1 and CDR2: MGHDK, SYGVNS. V was clipped by 11 bases and J by 4 bases; unmatched bases: 7. This CDR3 has 13 amino acids. The CDR3 is CAWSGQDNEKLFF. CDR3 bases: TGTGCCTGGAGTGGACAGGATAATGAAAAACTGTTTTTT.

This clonotype was detected many times. This rearrangement joins TRBV15 to TRBJ2-7; 7 nucleotides agree with TRBD1. The CDR3 contains 15 residues. Unmatched junction bases numbered 5, after V lost 1 base and J lost 2 bases. CDR1 and CDR2 from the germline V gene are LNHNV and YYDKDF (reference sequence). This CDR3 is CATSRGQGDAYEQYF. The CDR3 nucleotides are TGTGCCACCAGCAGAGGGCAGGGGGATGCCTACGAGCAGTACTTC.

This clonotype was observed many times. The rearrangement joins TRBV2 to TRBJ1-6; the D is unclear. CDR1 and CDR2 (germline): SNHLY, FYNNEI. The CDR3 has 13 residues. V lost 3 bases and J lost 10, with 10 bases in between. The CDR3 spells CASSDGWESPLHF. CDR3 bases: TGTGCCAGCAGTGATGGGTGGGAATCACCCCTCCACTTT. The entire variable domain, with the rest obtained from reference TRBV2 and TRBJ1-6, is as follows: EPEVTQTPSHQVTQMGQEVILRCVPISNHLYFYWYRQILGQKVEFLVSFYNNEISEKSEIFDDQFSVERPDGSNFTLKIRSTKLEDSAMYFCASSDGWESPLHFGNGTRLTVT.

The chain employs TRBV20-1 and TRBJ2-5; 12 nucleotides match TRBD2. The germline V gene encodes CDR1 DFQATT and CDR2 SNEGSKA (reference sequence). Germline trimming cut 6 bases from V and 2 bases from J; bases unmatched to any gene: 10. The CDR3 runs 16 residues. The CDR3 DNA reads TGCAGTGCGGAGGGACTAGCGGGCCCCGAGCAAGAGACCCAGTACTTC. This encodes CSAEGLAGPEQETQYF.

This clonotype was counted ten times or more. The rearrangement links TRBV5-1 to TRBJ2-2; 8 bases are shared with TRBD2. This CDR3 spans 15 amino acids. V trimming: 2 bases; J trimming: 6 bases; junction bases outside the gene matches: 6. Germline V gene data show CDR1 as SGHRS and CDR2 as YFSETQ. The DNA of the CDR3 is TGCGCCAGCAGCTTTGCAGCGGGAGTTGCCGGGGAGCTGTTTTTT. It is translated as CASSFAAGVAGELFF.

The genes are TRBV7-2 and TRBJ1-2; D is unclear. The V and J ends lost 5 bases and 4 bases respectively, with 8 bases between them. Looked up from germline, CDR1 is SGHTA and CDR2 is FQGNSA. This CDR3 spans 12 amino acids. As DNA, the CDR3 is TGTGCCAGCAGCACGGAATCCTATGGCTACACCTTC. Its translation: CASSTESYGYTF.

The rearrangement links TRBV19 to TRBJ1-5; D is unclear. The CDR3 extends over 15 amino acids. Germline V gene data show CDR1 as LNHDA and CDR2 as SQIVND (reference sequence). The V end was cut by 5 bases, the J end by 7 bases, with 18 bases between. CDR3 amino acids: CASSPVERVWQPQHF. The CDR3 DNA follows: TGTGCCAGTAGTCCAGTGGAGAGGGTTTGGCAGCCCCAGCATTTT.

This clonotype has a single count. The V gene is TRBV6-5, the J gene TRBJ2-2; D unclear. Germline V gives CDR1 MNHEY, CDR2 SVGAGI. Trimming removed 1 base from V and 0 bases from J, with 18 bases in between. The CDR3 contains 19 residues. In DNA form, the CDR3 reads TGTGCCAGCAGTTACTACGTTGAGGTAGTGATCCCGAACACCGGGGAGCTGTTTTTT. It yields the protein CASSYYVEVVIPNTGELFF.

This clonotype was counted a few times. V usage is TRBV12-3 or TRBV12-4 and J usage is TRBJ1-5; D not resolved. CDR3 size: 14 residues. Deletions cut 8 bases from V and 0 bases from J, with 11 bases between. CDR3 in amino acids: CASVITDSNQPQHF. CDR3 DNA: TGTGCCAGCGTAATAACCGATAGCAATCAGCCCCAGCATTTT.

The genes are TRBV6-6 and TRBJ2-7; D is perhaps TRBD2 (6 bases). This CDR3 has 13 residues. Trimming took 4 bases from V and 6 from J, leaving 13 bases between them. The V gene's germline CDR1 is MNHNY and CDR2 SVGAGI (reference sequence). This chain's CDR3 is CASSWRDFGEQYF. CDR3 in DNA: TGTGCCAGCAGTTGGAGGGATTTTGGCGAGCAGTACTTC.

This clonotype has only a few counts. V gene TRBV6-5 combines with J gene TRBJ1-3, with 7 bases that match TRBD1. This CDR3 is built from 14 residues. The trim removed 2 bases at V and 3 bases at J, leaving 1 base unmatched. Germline assignment: CDR1 MNHEY and CDR2 SVGAGI. CDR3 residues: CASSYNRGGNTIYF. The CDR3 coding sequence is TGTGCCAGCAGTTACAACAGGGGTGGAAACACCATATATTTT.

V and J are TRBV10-3 and TRBJ2-7, with 10 positions matching TRBD2. Germline values: CDR1 ENHRY, CDR2 SYGVKD. The CDR3 totals 16 residues. The V gene end was trimmed by 4 bases and the J gene end by 3 bases; junction bases not matched to a gene: 9. DNA for the CDR3: TGTGCCATCAGTGCGTTGCAGCGGGAGGGGGGCTACGAGCAGTACTTC. It specifies CAISALQREGGYEQYF.

This clonotype was detected only a few times. This chain connects TRBV6-5 to TRBJ2-5, with TRBD1 matching over 8 bases. CDR1 is MNHEY, CDR2 SVGAGI, per germline. Germline trimming cut 5 bases from V and 3 bases from J; bases unmatched to any gene: 2. The CDR3 totals 13 residues. The CDR3 is CASSETGEETQYF. For the CDR3, the DNA is TGTGCCAGCAGTGAGACAGGGGAAGAGACCCAGTACTTC.